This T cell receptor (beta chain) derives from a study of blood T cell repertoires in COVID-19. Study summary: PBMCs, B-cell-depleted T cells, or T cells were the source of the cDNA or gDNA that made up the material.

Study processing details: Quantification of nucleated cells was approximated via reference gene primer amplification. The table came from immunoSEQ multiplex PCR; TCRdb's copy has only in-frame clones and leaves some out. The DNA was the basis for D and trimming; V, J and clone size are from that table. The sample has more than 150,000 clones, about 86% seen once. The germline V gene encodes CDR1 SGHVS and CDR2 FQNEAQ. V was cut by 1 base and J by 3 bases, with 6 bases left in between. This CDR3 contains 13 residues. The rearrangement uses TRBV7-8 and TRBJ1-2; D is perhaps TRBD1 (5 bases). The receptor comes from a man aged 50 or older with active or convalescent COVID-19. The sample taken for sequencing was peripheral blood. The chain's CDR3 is CASSLGQYYGYTF. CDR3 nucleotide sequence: TGTGCCAGCAGCTTAGGACAGTACTATGGCTACACCTTC.